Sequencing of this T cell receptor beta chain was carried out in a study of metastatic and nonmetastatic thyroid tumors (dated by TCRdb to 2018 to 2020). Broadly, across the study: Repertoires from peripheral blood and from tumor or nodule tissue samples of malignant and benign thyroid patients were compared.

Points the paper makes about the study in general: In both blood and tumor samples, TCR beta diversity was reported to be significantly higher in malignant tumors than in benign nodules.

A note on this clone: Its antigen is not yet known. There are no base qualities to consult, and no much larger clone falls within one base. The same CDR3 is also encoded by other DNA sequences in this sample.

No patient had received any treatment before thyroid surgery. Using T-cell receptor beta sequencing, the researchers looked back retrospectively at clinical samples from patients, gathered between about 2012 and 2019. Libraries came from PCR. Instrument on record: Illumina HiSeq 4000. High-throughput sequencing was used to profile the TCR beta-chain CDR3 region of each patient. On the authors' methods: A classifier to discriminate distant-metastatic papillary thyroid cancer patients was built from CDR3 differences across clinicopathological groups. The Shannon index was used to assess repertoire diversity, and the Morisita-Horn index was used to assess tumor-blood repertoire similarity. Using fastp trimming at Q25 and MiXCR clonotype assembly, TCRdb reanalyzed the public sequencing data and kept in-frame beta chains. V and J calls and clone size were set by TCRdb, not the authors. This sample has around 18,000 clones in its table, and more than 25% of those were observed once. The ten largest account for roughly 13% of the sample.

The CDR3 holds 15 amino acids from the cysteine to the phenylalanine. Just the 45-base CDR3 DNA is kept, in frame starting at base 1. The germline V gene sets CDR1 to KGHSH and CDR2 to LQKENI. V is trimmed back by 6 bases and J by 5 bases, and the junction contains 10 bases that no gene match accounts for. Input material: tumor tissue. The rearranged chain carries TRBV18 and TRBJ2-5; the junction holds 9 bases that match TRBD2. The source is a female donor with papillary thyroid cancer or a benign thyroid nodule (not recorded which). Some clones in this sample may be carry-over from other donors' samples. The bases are TGTGCCAGCTCGCTCGGGGGACTAGCAGTGGAGACCCAGTACTTC. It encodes CASSLGGLAVETQYF.